The entry that follows covers one T cell receptor (beta chain) sequence. The sample is drawn from a study of radiation and T cells in renal cell carcinoma. V lost 0 bases, J lost 6 bases, and 7 bases lay in between. Per the germline V gene, CDR1 is SGHRS and CDR2 is YFSETQ. There are 12 residues in the CDR3. Time point in this sample: blood 4 weeks post-SBRT, at nephrectomy. Noted treatment: 15 Gy SBRT to primary tumor, nephrectomy 4 weeks later. The method was immunoSEQ multiplex PCR; TCRdb's version includes in-frame clones alone and lacks a portion of them. The repertoire holds roughly 92,000 clones, with more than 65% as singletons.

The V and J genes are TRBV5-1 and TRBJ2-7, with D maybe TRBD1 (5 bases). This sequence was found in a man aged 55 to 70 with renal cell carcinoma. Sequencing was performed on blood, taken from a patient whose treatment included radiotherapy and nephrectomy. The CDR3 spells CASSLGDSEQYF. CDR3 nucleotides: TGCGCCAGCAGCTTGGGTGACAGCGAGCAGTACTTC. Using reference TRBV5-1 and TRBJ2-7 for the parts outside the CDR3, the full variable domain is KAGVTQTPRYLIKTRGQQVTLSCSPISGHRSVSWYQQTPGQGLQFLFEYFSETQRNKGNFPGRFSGRQFSNSRSEMNVSTLELGDSALYLCASSLGDSEQYFGPGTRLTVT.